This T cell receptor beta chain was observed in a study of blood T cell repertoires in COVID-19. Study information: Italy, Spain and the United States were the sources of the convalescent and acute COVID-19 samples. In each case, the material was cDNA or gDNA derived from T cells, B-cell-depleted T cells, or PBMCs.

CDR3 length: 12 amino acids. Germline values: CDR1 SGHAT, CDR2 FQNNGV. Trimming took 5 bases from V and 7 from J, leaving 9 bases between them. The authors' processing: Counts of nucleated cells, estimated from reference gene primer amplification, were obtained. This table comes from immunoSEQ multiplex PCR, and its TCRdb copy is limited to in-frame clones, with some not included. The D gene and trimming were derived from the DNA, and the V and J assignments and clone size from that table. The sample lists about 190,000 clones, about 85% occurring once. V gene TRBV11-2 combines with J gene TRBJ2-1; a possible D gene is TRBD2 (5 bases). Sequencing used peripheral blood. The TCR sequence derives from a man aged 30 to 45 with acute or convalescent COVID-19. In DNA, the CDR3 is TGTGCCAGCAGCCCCTCGGGAAATGAGCAGTTCTTC. It yields the protein CASSPSGNEQFF.